A selection of T cell receptor beta chains follows, all from one sample in a study of CD8 T cells in Susac syndrome. TCRdb re-called the immunoSEQ multiplex PCR reads through MiXCR, storing one row per CDR3 protein. The sample yields 150,000 to 200,000 distinct CDR3 sequences, around 93% seen once. Sample: CD4+ T cells from PBMCs. The receptors originated from a human donor in good health. Each CDR3 is given with its conserved first and last residue. D genes are given only for firm matches. Clone size is shown for a subset of rows, as once, few, many or a class of expanded clone.

>NA|TRBD1|TRBV7-2|TRBJ2-3
CASSLTDRGTDTQYF
TGTGCCAGCAGCTTAACGGACAGGGGGACAGATACGCAGTATTTT
>NA|NA|TRBV20-1|TRBJ2-3
CGTDTQYF
TGCGGTACAGATACGCAGTATTTT
>NA|NA|TRBV12-3/TRBV12-4|TRBJ2-2
CASCHGGRTGELFF
TGTGCCAGCTGTCACGGGGGCAGGACCGGGGAGCTGTTTTTT
>NA|NA|TRBV4-2|TRBJ1-2
CASSRNAGASNYGYTF
TGTGCCAGCAGCCGAAATGCAGGGGCCTCTAACTATGGCTACACCTTC
>NA|NA|TRBV7-2|TRBJ2-1
CASSSHTWGNEQFF
TGTGCCAGCAGCTCCCATACCTGGGGTAATGAGCAGTTCTTC
>NA|TRBD1|TRBV6-1|TRBJ2-2
CASRATGETGELFF
TGTGCCAGCAGGGCGACAGGGGAGACCGGGGAGCTGTTTTTT
>NA|TRBD2|TRBV20-1|TRBJ2-1
CSAPGTSLNEQFF
TGCAGTGCTCCCGGGACTAGCCTCAATGAGCAGTTCTTC
>once|TRBD1|TRBV29-1|TRBJ1-2
CSVYIPGTDRSESYGYTF
TGCAGCGTTTATATCCCGGGTACGGACAGGTCCGAATCCTATGGCTACACCTTC
>NA|NA|TRBV5-1|TRBJ2-2
CASSLGRAGRAANTGELFF
TGCGCCAGCAGCTTGGGGCGAGCAGGAAGAGCAGCGAACACCGGGGAGCTGTTTTTT
>NA|NA|TRBV20-1|TRBJ1-6
CSARVGGDNSPLHF
TGCAGTGCTAGAGTGGGCGGAGATAATTCACCCCTCCACTTT
>NA|NA|TRBV3-1|TRBJ2-7
CASSQVTEQYF
TGTGCCAGCAGCCAAGTGACAGAGCAGTACTTC
>NA|NA|TRBV7-9|TRBJ1-6
CASSLGTRRGYNSPLHF
TGTGCCAGCAGCTTGGGGACCCGCCGGGGCTATAATTCACCCCTCCACTTT
>NA|NA|TRBV5-1|TRBJ1-1
CASTWTGSNTEAFF
TGCGCCAGCACCTGGACGGGTTCAAACACTGAAGCTTTCTTT
>NA|TRBD1|TRBV7-3|TRBJ1-1
CASNKGQGATEAFF
TGTGCCAGCAATAAGGGACAGGGGGCTACTGAAGCTTTCTTT
>NA|TRBD1|TRBV2|TRBJ1-3
CASRSEQGLSGNTIYF
TGTGCCAGCAGGAGCGAACAGGGGCTCTCTGGAAACACCATATATTTT
>NA|NA|TRBV6-5|TRBJ1-5
CASRRGADQPQHF
TGTGCCAGCAGAAGGGGGGCAGATCAGCCCCAGCATTTT
>NA|NA|TRBV20-1|TRBJ1-6
CSAKAYNSPLHF
TGCAGTGCTAAGGCGTATAATTCACCCCTCCACTTT
>NA|TRBD1|TRBV20-1|TRBJ2-6
CSARRAGGSSGANVLTF
TGCAGTGCTAGAAGGGCAGGGGGCTCCTCTGGGGCCAACGTCCTGACTTTC
>NA|NA|TRBV5-1|TRBJ2-3
CASSLDGTSTDTQYF
TGCGCCAGCAGCTTGGACGGAACTAGCACAGATACGCAGTATTTT
>NA|NA|TRBV15|TRBJ1-6
CATSRDRLSSYNSPLHF
TGTGCCACCAGCAGAGATCGACTCAGCTCCTATAATTCACCCCTCCACTTT
>NA|NA|TRBV20-1|TRBJ1-6
CSARVGGGRDNSPLHF
TGCAGTGCTAGGGTCGGTGGAGGGAGGGATAATTCACCCCTCCACTTT
>NA|NA|TRBV20-1|TRBJ1-1
CSARATEAFF
TGCAGTGCTAGAGCCACTGAAGCTTTCTTT